The clone carrying this TCR beta chain turned up a few times. Sequencing libraries for TCR beta were prepared with iRepertoire HTBI primers and Arm-PCR of CDR3 regions. TCRdb independently ran MiXCR on the multiplex PCR reads; one entry per CDR3 protein. The data contain 360,000 or so distinct CDR3 sequences, approximately 25% of them singletons. This sample stems from a study of regulatory T cells in long-lasting Graves disease. V was trimmed by 3 bases and J by 6 bases, leaving 15 bases between them. The CDR3 spans 15 residues. The sample's time point: persistent/refractory GD, antithyroid drugs over 5 years with positive TRAb. Construction of the TCR library relied on RNA isolated from PBMCs.

Material: peripheral blood mononuclear cells (PBMCs), obtained when the disease was refractory, from a patient treated with antithyroid drugs. The J gene is TRBJ2-1, the V gene TRBV12-3 or TRBV12-4, with D maybe TRBD2 (5 bases). The sequence derives from a woman between 40 and 50 years old with Graves disease. CDR3: CASSFGRATRNEQFF. The CDR3 region has the DNA TGTGCCAGCAGTTTTGGGCGGGCGACCCGCAATGAGCAGTTCTTC.